Included here is one T cell receptor (beta chain) sequence, with context. What it binds is unknown. The data were produced by immunoSEQ multiplex PCR, yet TCRdb's version contains in-frame clones alone and is incomplete. In the table there are more than 20,000 clones, 83% of which are singletons. Germline loops: CDR1 SNHLY, CDR2 FYNNEI. V lost 8 bases and J lost 0, with 15 bases in between. This CDR3 spans 15 amino acids. This sample is drawn from a study of OX40 agonist ivuxolimab in advanced cancers. On the study more broadly: The mean age was about 61 years, ranging from about 20 to 90, with about four fifths of participants male. Patients with prior anti-PD-1, anti-PD-L1 or anti-CTLA-4 therapy were eligible; less than 50% had some. Study conclusions and caveats: CD8+ T cells showed, on average, more clonal expansion than CD4+ cells.

The V call is TRBV2, the J call TRBJ2-3, with D maybe TRBD1 (5 bases). The sequence came from an adult with an advanced solid tumor such as melanoma, head and neck, liver or kidney cancer. The sample in question was CD4+ or CD8+ T cells sorted from blood, obtained in a trial of the OX40 agonist ivuxolimab. The CDR3 nucleotides are TGTGCCAGCCGCAAAGGGGCAACTAGCACAGATACGCAGTATTTT. Translating gives CASRKGATSTDTQYF.